A selection of T cell receptor beta chains follows, all from one sample in a study of T cell responses to AZD1222 COVID-19 vaccine. Libraries were prepared by immunoSEQ multiplex PCR; TCRdb keeps only in-frame clonotypes and omits some of them. The table has 140,000 to 150,000 clones, about 82% seen once; the top ten hold 5% to 5.5%. Material: peripheral blood, obtained 28 days after the second AZD1222 dose. These TCRs come from an adult who received the AZD1222 COVID-19 vaccine. CDR3s leave out the opening cysteine and the closing phenylalanine or tryptophan.

V | CDR3
TRBV4-2 | ASSQGSGGRDEQF
TRBV7-9 | ASSLGQQETQY
TRBV28 | ATMDWLGWAGNTEAF
TRBV14 | ASSPQVNTGELF
TRBV11-2 | ATTGDQPLDEQF
TRBV9 | ASSVGAGDFTDTQY
TRBV28 | ASSILAGGPDEQF
TRBV9 | ASSADGTGNSPLH
TRBV7-9 | ASSLAEGQPYYNEQF
TRBV2 | ASSEGRLNTEAF
TRBV10-3 | AISDGAGQPQH
TRBV7-2 | ASSLILGADTQY
TRBV24-1 | ATSAVDGTGFLEQY
TRBV2 | ASSERTGGSNTEAF
TRBV5-4 | ASSLGDGLYYGYT
TRBV19 | ASSLVTGTDTQY
TRBV4-1 | ASSQGTGGGKLF
TRBV28 | ASSLQGGHTIY
TRBV4-2 | ASSQDKRLAVSDTQY
TRBV7-9 | ASSVGDTQY
TRBV28 | ASSLGAWEQY
TRBV15 | ATSRAKNTGELF
TRBV11-2 | ASRPDRGWVNTEAF
TRBV6-5 | ASSLRVSYNEQF
TRBV4-1 | ASSQDRGDEQY
TRBV3-1/TRBV3-2 | ASSPLSVWGTDTQY
TRBV7-9 | ASSAGTGTREQY
TRBV7-2 | ASSFSGLNTEAF
TRBV7-2 | ASSLVGLAGGNIQY
TRBV5-4 | ASSPPDGGASHEQY
TRBV6-1 | ASSEQGGNQPQH
TRBV7-9 | ASSLQKGGPWTEAF
TRBV6-5 | ASSSQGSVETQY